These T cell receptor beta chains were read from a single sample in a study of OX40 agonist ivuxolimab in advanced cancers. Sequencing used immunoSEQ multiplex PCR; TCRdb keeps in-frame clones, though not all of them. The sample holds approximately 100,000 clones, about 90% seen once. This material consisted of CD4+ or CD8+ T cells sorted from blood, taken in a trial of the OX40 agonist ivuxolimab. Every receptor here comes from an adult with an advanced solid tumor such as melanoma, head and neck, liver or kidney cancer. CDR3s include the opening cysteine and the closing phenylalanine or tryptophan. A D gene is named only where the DNA matches it firmly. Expanded clones get a size class; other rows say once, few or many, or leave the size out.

size	V	D	J	CDR3	DNA
once	TRBV7-9	TRBD2	TRBJ2-1	CASSLRLAGLQGEQFF	TGTGCCAGCAGCTTAAGGCTAGCGGGACTGCAAGGTGAGCAGTTCTTC
once	TRBV7-2	-	TRBJ2-5	CASSFVIGRGYGETQYF	TGTGCCAGCAGCTTCGTTATCGGCAGGGGATACGGGGAGACCCAGTACTTC
-	TRBV30	-	TRBJ1-1	CAWSLDRLNTEAFF	TGTGCCTGGAGCTTAGACAGGCTTAACACTGAAGCTTTCTTT
few	TRBV4-3	-	TRBJ1-6	CASSQDLLTQGPLHF	TGCGCCAGCAGCCAAGATCTCTTGACCCAGGGGCCCCTCCACTTT
-	TRBV2	-	TRBJ2-1	CASSLGLGVNNEQFF	TGTGCCAGCAGTCTGGGGCTAGGAGTAAACAATGAGCAGTTCTTC
few	TRBV29-1	-	TRBJ2-7	CSVYRTVEEQYF	TGCAGCGTGTATAGGACGGTTGAGGAGCAGTACTTC
-	TRBV5-1	-	TRBJ2-7	CASSLGGWLREQYF	TGCGCCAGCAGCTTGGGGGGTTGGCTCCGCGAGCAGTACTTC
-	TRBV18	TRBD2	TRBJ2-5	CASSPIAGVKETQYF	TGTGCCAGCTCACCAATAGCGGGAGTAAAAGAGACCCAGTACTTC
-	TRBV30	TRBD1	TRBJ1-5	CAWNDHRGYNQPQHF	TGTGCCTGGAATGACCACAGGGGATACAATCAGCCCCAGCATTTT
-	TRBV2	-	TRBJ1-3	CASSEARANSGNTIYF	TGTGCCAGCAGTGAAGCGCGGGCCAACTCTGGAAACACCATATATTTT
-	TRBV7-9	TRBD1	TRBJ1-2	CASSSQGGQGYGYTF	TGTGCCAGCAGCTCTCAGGGGGGACAGGGATATGGCTACACCTTC
-	TRBV2	TRBD2	TRBJ2-1	CASTPRASGRANEQFF	TGTGCCAGCACTCCGCGGGCTAGCGGGAGGGCCAATGAGCAGTTCTTC
-	TRBV7-2	-	TRBJ2-7	CASSLDGGLSYEQYF	TGTGCCAGCAGCTTAGATGGGGGTTTATCCTACGAGCAGTACTTC
-	TRBV6-5	-	TRBJ1-5	CASSGSTRGSQHF	TGTGCCAGCAGTGGATCTACCAGGGGATCCCAGCATTTT
-	TRBV6-5	-	TRBJ1-1	CASSKGYRFHTEAFF	TGTGCCAGCAGCAAGGGGTACAGATTTCACACTGAAGCTTTCTTT
-	TRBV19	TRBD2	TRBJ2-5	CASSLPGSGRNQETQYF	TGTGCCAGTAGTCTCCCAGGTAGCGGGAGGAATCAAGAGACCCAGTACTTC
-	TRBV28	-	TRBJ1-5	CASSFREDSNQPQHF	TGTGCCAGCAGTTTTAGGGAAGACAGCAATCAGCCCCAGCATTTT
-	TRBV7-8	TRBD2	TRBJ2-3	CASSPSGRSTDTQYF	TGTGCCAGCAGCCCCAGCGGGAGGAGCACAGATACGCAGTATTTT
-	TRBV19	TRBD1	TRBJ2-7	CASSIRDRPYEQYF	TGTGCCAGTAGTATCCGGGACAGACCGTACGAGCAGTACTTC
-	TRBV6-5	-	TRBJ1-3	CASRRTAGNTIYF	TGTGCCAGCAGACGGACAGCTGGAAACACCATATATTTT
-	TRBV10-3	-	TRBJ2-2	CAISESATGELFF	TGTGCCATCAGTGAGTCTGCAACCGGGGAGCTGTTTTTT
once	TRBV4-1	TRBD2	TRBJ2-5	CASSQDRLAVPTETQYF	TGCGCCAGCAGCCAAGATAGGCTAGCGGTCCCAACGGAGACCCAGTACTTC
-	TRBV18	TRBD2	TRBJ2-7	CASSPRLAGVPYEQYF	TGTGCCAGCTCACCAAGACTAGCGGGAGTTCCCTACGAGCAGTACTTC
-	TRBV11-2	-	TRBJ2-7	CASSLDVRSPYEQYF	TGTGCCAGCAGCTTAGATGTTCGGTCACCCTACGAGCAGTACTTC
-	TRBV6-5	TRBD1	TRBJ1-1	CAISYGTEDTEAFF	TGTGCCATCAGTTACGGGACAGAGGACACTGAAGCTTTCTTT
-	TRBV11-2	TRBD2	TRBJ2-1	CASSYQRTSNEQFF	TGTGCCAGCAGCTATCAGAGGACTAGCAATGAGCAGTTCTTC
-	TRBV6-6	TRBD1	TRBJ1-2	CASSYSFQGEGYTF	TGTGCCAGCAGTTACTCGTTTCAGGGGGAGGGCTACACCTTC
-	TRBV4-1	TRBD2	TRBJ2-1	CASSQGLASGRNEQFF	TGCGCCAGCAGCCAAGGGCTGGCTAGCGGGCGCAATGAGCAGTTCTTC
-	TRBV4-3	TRBD2	TRBJ2-3	CASSQGLATDTQYF	TGCGCCAGCAGCCAAGGACTAGCCACAGATACGCAGTATTTT
-	TRBV25-1	TRBD1	TRBJ2-3	CASSRTGPLDTQYF	TGTGCCAGCAGTCGGACAGGGCCACTTGATACGCAGTATTTT
-	TRBV4-2	TRBD1	TRBJ1-5	CASSQDQGGEGNQPQHF	TGTGCCAGCAGCCAAGATCAAGGGGGCGAAGGCAATCAGCCCCAGCATTTT
-	TRBV5-1	TRBD2	TRBJ2-7	CASSGTSGRGYEQYF	TGCGCCAGCAGCGGGACTAGCGGGAGGGGGTACGAGCAGTACTTC
once	TRBV27	TRBD2	TRBJ2-2	CASEWWTSGTNTGELFF	TGTGCCAGCGAATGGTGGACTAGCGGGACTAACACCGGGGAGCTGTTTTTT
-	TRBV5-3	-	TRBJ1-4	CARSLRPGEKLFF	TGTGCCAGAAGTTTGAGGCCCGGTGAAAAACTGTTTTTT
-	TRBV2	TRBD2	TRBJ2-5	CASSEALAGGETQYF	TGTGCCAGCAGTGAAGCGCTTGCGGGAGGAGAGACCCAGTACTTC
-	TRBV7-2	-	TRBJ1-5	CASSQGSQPQHF	TGTGCCAGCAGCCAGGGGAGTCAGCCCCAGCATTTT
-	TRBV5-1	-	TRBJ1-2	CASSSEDWVGGYTF	TGCGCCAGCAGCTCCGAAGACTGGGTTGGTGGCTACACCTTC
-	TRBV20-1	-	TRBJ2-3	CSASDGDTQYF	TGCAGTGCTAGTGACGGGGATACGCAGTATTTT
-	TRBV19	-	TRBJ1-2	CASSLRRQAGYGYTF	TGTGCCAGTAGTCTCCGACGGCAGGCGGGATATGGCTACACCTTC
-	TRBV6-5	-	TRBJ1-4	CASSYRANEKLFF	TGTGCCAGCAGTTACAGGGCGAATGAAAAACTGTTTTTT
-	TRBV7-2	TRBD2	TRBJ2-5	CASSSLAGAPNILYF	TGTGCCAGCAGCTCATTAGCGGGAGCCCCAAATATTCTGTACTTC
-	TRBV7-9	TRBD1	TRBJ1-4	CASSVGTGEEKLFF	TGTGCCAGCAGCGTAGGGACAGGGGAAGAAAAACTGTTTTTT
-	TRBV7-9	-	TRBJ1-4	CASSFEGELGEKLFF	TGTGCCAGCAGCTTCGAGGGGGAATTGGGGGAAAAACTGTTTTTT
-	TRBV28	-	TRBJ1-1	CASGGTEAFF	TGTGCCAGCGGGGGGACTGAAGCTTTCTTT
-	TRBV7-7	TRBD2	TRBJ2-5	CASSLSISGASRETQYF	TGTGCTAGCAGCTTATCGATTAGCGGGGCTTCTCGGGAGACCCAGTACTTC
-	TRBV4-3	-	TRBJ1-4	CASSQLQLKKLFF	TGCGCCAGCAGCCAACTACAGCTGAAAAAACTGTTTTTT
-	TRBV15	-	TRBJ1-1	CATSRLGSEAFF	TGTGCCACCAGCAGACTAGGGTCTGAAGCTTTCTTT
-	TRBV5-4	-	TRBJ2-2	CASSLDPGTGELFF	TGTGCCAGCAGCTTGGACCCGGGCACCGGGGAGCTGTTTTTT
-	TRBV28	TRBD2	TRBJ2-4	CASSSPPPSSGRARSQNIQYF	TGTGCCAGCAGTTCACCCCCGCCCTCTAGCGGGAGGGCCCGTAGTCAAAACATTCAGTACTTC
-	TRBV10-3	TRBD2	TRBJ2-1	CAISAGGRAYNEQFF	TGTGCCATCAGTGCGGGGGGGAGGGCCTACAATGAGCAGTTCTTC
-	TRBV6-1	-	TRBJ1-2	CASSEAMGLGYTF	TGTGCCAGCAGTGAAGCAATGGGGCTTGGCTACACCTTC
-	TRBV18	-	TRBJ1-2	CASSPADTLRGYTF	TGTGCCAGCTCACCGGCAGACACCCTTCGGGGCTACACCTTC
-	TRBV9	-	TRBJ2-3	CASSVAPGRRTDTQYF	TGTGCCAGCAGCGTAGCCCCCGGGAGACGGACAGATACGCAGTATTTT
-	TRBV6-5	-	TRBJ2-5	CASSYGGWGQETQYF	TGTGCCAGCAGTTACGGGGGCTGGGGCCAAGAGACCCAGTACTTC
-	TRBV7-2	-	TRBJ2-3	CASSLVGGATDTQYF	TGTGCCAGCAGCTTAGTCGGCGGGGCCACAGATACGCAGTATTTT
-	TRBV6-1	-	TRBJ1-4	CASSESSGGVFEKLFF	TGTGCCAGCAGTGAATCCTCGGGGGGCGTCTTTGAAAAACTGTTTTTT